Below, 3 T cell receptor beta chains from the same sample are listed, as sequenced in a study of ipilimumab plus nivolumab after autologous stem cell transplantation. The data were produced by immunoSEQ multiplex PCR, yet TCRdb's version contains in-frame clones alone and is incomplete. The table includes about 40,000 clones, around 92% detected once. The sample was PBMCs, taken in a trial of ipilimumab plus nivolumab as post-transplant consolidation. The receptor set was obtained from a male donor with multiple myeloma.

The chain joins TRBV11-1 to TRBJ2-5; D unclear. The CDR3 sequence is 14 residues long. V was pared by 6 bases and J by 5 bases, with 16 bases between. Germline V CDR1 and CDR2: SGHAT, FQDESV (reference sequence). CDR3 nucleotides: TGTGCCAGCAGTCGAGGATTGGGTGCGGAGACCCAGTACTTC. Translating gives CASSRGLGAETQYF.

The chain combines TRBV5-1 with TRBJ2-7, with 10 bases identical to TRBD1. V lost 3 bases to trimming and J lost 3 bases; unmatched junction nucleotides: 6. Germline V lookup: CDR1 SGHRS, CDR2 YFSETQ. The length of the CDR3 is 15 residues. For the CDR3, the DNA is TGCGCCAGCAGCTCCGGGGGACAGGGGAGCTACGAGCAGTACTTC. Translating it yields CASSSGGQGSYEQYF.

J is TRBJ2-3 and V is TRBV7-2; D is unclear. CDR1 and CDR2 (germline): SGHTA, FQGNSA. V shed 10 bases and J shed 1 base, with 12 bases lying between them. This CDR3 contains 13 residues. CDR3 DNA sequence: TGTGCCAACGGCCCCATTGGCACAGATACGCAGTATTTT. Its protein product is CANGPIGTDTQYF.